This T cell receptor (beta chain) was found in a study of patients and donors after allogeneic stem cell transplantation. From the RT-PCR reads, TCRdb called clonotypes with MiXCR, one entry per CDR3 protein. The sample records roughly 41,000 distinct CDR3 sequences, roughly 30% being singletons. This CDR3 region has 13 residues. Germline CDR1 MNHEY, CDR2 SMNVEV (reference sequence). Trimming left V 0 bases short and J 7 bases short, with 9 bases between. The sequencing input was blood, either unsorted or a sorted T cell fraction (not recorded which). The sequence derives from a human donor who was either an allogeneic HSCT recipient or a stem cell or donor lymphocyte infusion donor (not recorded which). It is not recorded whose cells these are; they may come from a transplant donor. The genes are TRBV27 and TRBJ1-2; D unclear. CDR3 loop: CASSLSAGRGYTF. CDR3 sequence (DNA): TGTGCCAGCAGTTTATCGGCAGGTCGTGGCTACACCTTC.